A selection of T cell receptor beta chains follows, all from one sample in a study of regulatory T cells in long-lasting Graves disease. Via MiXCR, TCRdb re-called the multiplex PCR reads, giving one row per CDR3 protein. This table has fewer than 400,000 distinct CDR3 sequences, approximately 20% appearing once. Source: peripheral blood mononuclear cells (PBMCs), taken at new diagnosis, from a patient treated with antithyroid drugs. These receptors were taken from a female donor with Graves disease. The CDR3 runs from the conserved cysteine through the conserved F or W. D genes are given only for firm matches. Clone size is shown for a subset of rows, as once, few, many or a class of expanded clone.

J gene,clone size,V gene,D gene,CDR3 protein,CDR3 DNA
TRBJ1-1,few,TRBV15,NA,CATSRPGMNTEAFF,TGTGCCACCAGCAGGCCGGGGATGAACACTGAAGCTTTCTTT
TRBJ1-2,many,TRBV25-1,TRBD1,CASSDGTDVYGYTF,TGTGCCAGCAGTGACGGGACAGACGTTTATGGCTACACCTTC
TRBJ1-2,few,TRBV18,NA,CASSPRDFPSYGYTF,TGTGCCAGCTCACCACGGGATTTTCCTAGCTATGGCTACACCTTC
TRBJ2-7,NA,TRBV7-2,TRBD2,CASRPGGSYEQYF,TGTGCCAGCAGGCCGGGGGGAAGCTACGAGCAGTACTTC
TRBJ1-5,many,TRBV6-9,NA,CASSWADWEHYNQPQHF,TGTGCCAGCAGTTGGGCGGATTGGGAGCACTACAATCAGCCCCAGCATTTT
TRBJ2-5,few,TRBV20-1,NA,CSARKDSYQETQYF,TGCAGTGCTAGGAAAGACTCGTACCAAGAGACCCAGTACTTC
TRBJ2-2,NA,TRBV10-1,TRBD2,CASSSPKTSGSPGELFF,TGCGCCAGCAGTAGCCCGAAGACTAGCGGGAGTCCCGGGGAGCTGTTTTTT
TRBJ2-7,many,TRBV6-2/TRBV6-3,TRBD2,CASSGGTSVNEQYF,TGTGCCAGCAGTGGAGGGACTAGCGTGAACGAGCAGTACTTC
TRBJ1-3,many,TRBV5-6,TRBD1,CASSLDRGGGNTIYF,TGTGCCAGCAGCTTGGACAGGGGTGGTGGAAACACCATATATTTT
TRBJ1-1,many,TRBV28,NA,CASSSPTGYYTEAFF,TGTGCCAGCAGTTCCCCGACAGGTTATTACACTGAAGCTTTCTTT
TRBJ2-1,many,TRBV11-3,NA,CASSYDSRPLYNEQFF,TGTGCCAGCAGCTACGACTCCCGCCCCCTATACAATGAGCAGTTCTTC
TRBJ2-1,NA,TRBV7-9,TRBD2,CASSSARGGNTYNEQFF,TGTGCCAGCAGCTCGGCCCGGGGGGGCAATACGTACAATGAGCAGTTCTTC